This TCR beta chain comes out of a study of T-cell reconstitution after alpha-beta-depleted transplantation in children. Study findings and constraints: At the one-year point after transplant, T-cell counts and TCRbeta diversity were found to come mostly from T cells that had been newly produced.

Unique molecular identifiers were incorporated when the TCRbeta library was constructed. One entry per CDR3 protein results from TCRdb running MiXCR on the PCR reads. The data contain about a million distinct CDR3 sequences, about 26% of them seen just once; the ten biggest clones take up 25% to 35%. On this clonotype: No antigen is known for it.

This CDR3 comprises 17 residues. The V end was cut by 1 base, the J end by 1 base, with 17 bases between. Germline V gene data show CDR1 as KGHSH and CDR2 as LQKENI. The J gene is TRBJ2-7, the V gene TRBV18; D gene uncertain. This TCR was recovered from a boy less than two years old who had a stem cell transplant for SCID, so the T cells may come from the graft donor. Sequenced here: PBMCs, mostly from graft donor cells, sampled 360 days after TCRalphabeta/CD19-depleted stem cell transplant. CDR3 sequence: CASSPRGPTWGSYEQYF. The CDR3 nucleotides read TGTGCCAGCTCACCACGAGGCCCTACCTGGGGTTCCTACGAGCAGTACTTC.